The 12 T cell receptor beta chains presented below share a single source sample, sequenced in a study of cytomegalovirus exposure and HLA in healthy donors. Vbeta (60) and Jbeta (13) primers were used in the PCR. TCRdb's table, derived via immunoSEQ multiplex PCR, lists solely in-frame clones and lacks some. Of about 120,000 clones in the sample, about 80% are singletons; the top ten hold about 3.7%. The sample comprised PBMCs. The source of these receptors is a woman aged 40 to 55 in good health and CMV-seropositive.

V and J are TRBV12-5 and TRBJ2-3, with a possible D match to TRBD1 (5 bases). V lost 4 bases and J lost 1, with 12 bases in between. The CDR3 loop spans 15 amino acids. Germline V lookup: CDR1 LGHNT, CDR2 FRNRAP. The CDR3 loop is CASGSQGRGTDTQYF. The CDR3 bases are TGTGCTAGTGGTTCCCAGGGCAGGGGCACAGATACGCAGTATTTT.

V is TRBV2 and J is TRBJ2-7; tentatively, D is TRBD1 (6 bases). Germline CDR1 reads SNHLY; CDR2 reads FYNNEI. V was clipped by 7 bases and J by 5 bases, with 24 bases between them. CDR3 length equals 16 residues. The CDR3 coding sequence is TGTGCCAGCATGATAAAAAGCCCGACAGGACCGCACGAGCAGTACTTC. It encodes CASMIKSPTGPHEQYF.

This clone was observed once. This chain joins TRBV5-4 and TRBJ2-2; possibly TRBD1 for D (5 bases). Germline-derived CDR1 and CDR2 are SGHNT and YYREEE (reference sequence). Trimming pared 2 bases from V and 3 bases from J, leaving 20 bases between. The CDR3 runs to 18 residues. The CDR3 spells CASSFGANWGPYTGELFF. In DNA form, the CDR3 reads TGTGCCAGCAGCTTCGGAGCTAACTGGGGCCCATACACCGGGGAGCTGTTTTTT.

The chain couples TRBV27 to TRBJ2-5; no reliable D call. CDR3 length: 13 amino acids. Germline CDR1 reads MNHEY; CDR2 reads SMNVEV (reference sequence). The V gene lost 2 bases and the J gene lost 5 bases, with 9 bases spanning the gap. In DNA, the CDR3 is TGTGCCAGCAGTTTAGTCTTTAGCGAGACCCAGTACTTC. It codes for CASSLVFSETQYF.

This clone was seen only a few times. The gene calls are TRBV10-3 and TRBJ1-5; D remains ambiguous. The CDR3 consists of 13 residues. Germline V gene sequence: CDR1 ENHRY, CDR2 SYGVKD. Between the trimmed V and J ends, which lost 4 bases and 1 base, there was a span of 5 bases. The CDR3 sequence: CAISGTSNQPQHF. CDR3 DNA sequence: TGTGCCATCAGTGGTACAAGCAATCAGCCCCAGCATTTT.

The V and J genes are TRBV28 and TRBJ2-4; D is perhaps TRBD2 (5 bases). The V gene's germline CDR1 is MDHEN and CDR2 SYDVKM. The CDR3 is 23 amino acids. The ends were cut back, 9 bases at V and 0 bases at J, with 39 bases in the middle. In DNA form, the CDR3 reads TGTGCCAGAGCCCCCAAAGGGAATTGTTGGAGGCTAAAATGGATGCTAGCCAAAAACATTCAGTACTTC. This codes for CARAPKGNCWRLKWMLAKNIQYF.

J is TRBJ1-1 and V is TRBV4-1, with D possibly being TRBD1 (5 bases). The CDR3 is 14 residues long. Germline-derived CDR1 and CDR2 are MGHRA and YSYEKL. V was shortened by 4 bases and J by 7 bases, with 16 bases between the two germline ends. The CDR3 sequence is CASSPRTEGLEAFF. DNA of the CDR3: TGCGCCAGCAGCCCCCGGACGGAGGGACTTGAAGCTTTCTTT.

This clone turned up a few times. This chain links TRBV5-5 with TRBJ2-3; D uncertain. Germline-derived CDR1 and CDR2 are SGHKS and YYEKEE (reference sequence). V lost 4 bases and J 6 bases, leaving 9 bases between the germline ends. This CDR3 spans 12 amino acids. Written as DNA, the CDR3 is TGTGCCAGCAGCCCTATGTCGGATACGCAGTATTTT. Translated, it gives CASSPMSDTQYF.

The chain is built from TRBV6-5 and TRBJ2-2; D is ambiguous. V was clipped by 8 bases and J by 4 bases, with 17 bases between them. Germline V gene lookup returns CDR1 MNHEY and CDR2 SVGAGI. The CDR3 runs 15 residues. In DNA, the CDR3 is TGTGCCAGCGCACTTTTCCCTACCCCCACCGGGGAGCTGTTTTTT. Protein sequence: CASALFPTPTGELFF.

The genes are TRBV7-2 and TRBJ2-7; 10 positions match TRBD1. Germline loops: CDR1 SGHTA, CDR2 FQGNSA. J was trimmed by 3 bases and V by 5 bases; bases with no gene match: 4. This CDR3 is 14 amino acids long. CDR3 region: CASSPRTGGYEQYF. The CDR3 DNA follows: TGTGCCAGCAGCCCGCGGACAGGGGGCTACGAGCAGTACTTC.

The chain recombines TRBV2 with TRBJ2-1; tentative D call: TRBD1 (6 bases). Germline V lookup: CDR1 SNHLY, CDR2 FYNNEI. Trimming shortened V by 0 bases and J by 16 bases, and 16 bases separated the two germline ends. CDR3 size: 13 residues. This chain's CDR3 is CASSEAQGRGDFF. The DNA of the CDR3 is TGTGCCAGCAGTGAAGCGCAGGGCAGGGGTGATTTCTTC.

This clone was observed once. The chain joins TRBV27 to TRBJ1-2; D gene unclear. The V gene's germline CDR1 is MNHEY and CDR2 SMNVEV (reference sequence). Deletions cut 0 bases from V and 4 bases from J, with 12 bases between. CDR3 length equals 15 residues. CDR3 nucleotides: TGTGCCAGCAGTTTATCCGGGAGCATATCCTATGGCTACACCTTC. Its protein product is CASSLSGSISYGYTF.